These T cell receptor beta chains were read from a single sample in a study of T cell changes during pregnancy in multiple sclerosis. Here immunoSEQ multiplex PCR was the method, and the copy in TCRdb shows in-frame clones only, minus some. The repertoire holds about 33,000 clones, with around 93% as singletons. Sample: CD4+ T cells from peripheral blood mononuclear cells, taken in the third trimester of pregnancy. These receptors were taken from a female donor in good health, enrolled as a control in a pregnancy study. CDR3s include the opening cysteine and the closing phenylalanine or tryptophan. The D gene is left open where the match is weak. Clone sizes are given selectively: once, few, many, or a class where the clone is expanded.

v_gene	j_gene	abundance	d_gene	CDR3aa	CDR3nt
TRBV5-4	TRBJ2-1	.	TRBD2	CASSEPGGNEQFF	TGTGCCAGCTCGGAGCCGGGGGGGAATGAGCAGTTCTTC
TRBV18	TRBJ2-4	.	.	CASSPPLGTEKNIQYF	TGTGCCAGCTCACCACCTCTAGGCACGGAGAAAAACATTCAGTACTTC
TRBV2	TRBJ2-7	.	.	CASSEKVAQPYEQYF	TGTGCCAGCAGTGAGAAGGTGGCACAGCCTTACGAGCAGTACTTC
TRBV21-1	TRBJ1-1	few	.	CASSKVRESVHYTEAFF	TGTGCCAGCAGCAAAGTGAGGGAGTCGGTCCACTACACTGAAGCTTTCTTT
TRBV5-1	TRBJ2-4	.	.	CASSLDTVKYF	TGCGCCAGCAGCTTGGACACAGTGAAGTACTTC
TRBV29-1	TRBJ2-3	.	.	CSVDGSSREDTQYF	TGCAGCGTTGACGGATCAAGCAGGGAAGATACGCAGTATTTT
TRBV28	TRBJ2-5	.	.	CASRTGETQYF	TGTGCCAGCAGGACGGGTGAGACCCAGTACTTC
TRBV7-9	TRBJ2-5	.	.	CASSPPGGYQETQYF	TGTGCCAGCAGCCCCCCAGGGGGGTACCAAGAGACCCAGTACTTC
TRBV7-9	TRBJ2-3	.	TRBD2	CASSFGLAGGLDTQYF	TGTGCCAGCAGCTTCGGACTAGCGGGAGGTTTAGATACGCAGTATTTT
TRBV7-3	TRBJ1-4	.	.	CASSPDGGGNEKLFF	TGTGCCAGCAGCCCCGATGGGGGGGGGAATGAAAAACTGTTTTTT